This TCR beta chain appears in the sequencing data of a study of T cells in Graves' hyperthyroidism and ophthalmopathy. Notes on the study in general: A model using 13 V-J features told ophthalmopathy apart from stable hyperthyroidism.

In the case of this clonotype: The antigen is unknown.

The CDR3 regions of TCR beta were amplified from RNA transcripts. TCR CDR3 underwent first-round RT-PCR with the HTBI primer set. Each CDR3 protein is one row after TCRdb ran MiXCR on the multiplex PCR reads. The sample yields around 600,000 distinct CDR3 sequences, roughly a sixth seen once. The CDR3 runs to 13 residues. The V end was cut by 6 bases, the J end by 0 bases, with 8 bases between. Germline CDR1 is ENHRY and CDR2 is SYGVKD. Uncontrolled infection, other autoimmune disease, pregnancy or lactation led to exclusion. Clinicians diagnosed patients from clinical symptoms, serum thyroxine and TRAb, thyroid ultrasound and orbital computed tomography. PBMCs stemmed from more than 7.5 ml fresh peripheral blood.

V usage is TRBV10-3 and J usage is TRBJ2-5; D is unclear. This clonotype originated in a woman between 35 and 50 years old with Graves' ophthalmopathy. Material: blood. The CDR3 DNA is TGTGCCATCAGGGATCACTACCAAGAGACCCAGTACTTC. The encoded protein is CAIRDHYQETQYF.